What follows describes a single TCR beta chain. This specimen comes from a study of blood T cell repertoires in COVID-19. Study-level information: From the United States, Italy and Spain came samples of acute and convalescent COVID-19.

As handled by the study authors: Using reference gene primer amplification, nucleated cell counts were estimated. Repertoires were generated with immunoSEQ multiplex PCR, while TCRdb's copy carries only in-frame clones and drops some. Clone size and V and J calls were adopted from that table, with D and trimming inferred from the DNA. The sample carries 150,000 to 200,000 clones, 86% recorded once. Sequenced material: peripheral blood. This TCR came from a woman older than 75 in a cohort sampled during active or convalescent COVID-19.

The DNA of the CDR3 is TGCGCCAGCAGCTTGGCCTCGGGGGGAGTAGCGGGACAGACCGGGGAGCTGTTTTTT. Translating it yields CASSLASGGVAGQTGELFF. The chain uses TRBV5-1 and TRBJ2-2; perhaps TRBD2 as D (8 bases). From germline, CDR1 is SGHRS and CDR2 YFSETQ. Trimming removed 0 bases from V and 5 bases from J, with 23 bases in between. This CDR3 spans 19 amino acids.